Listed below are T cell receptor beta chains from one sample, sequenced in a study of CD8+CD57+ T cells in acquired aplastic anemia. One entry per CDR3 protein, called by TCRdb with MiXCR from the reads. The repertoire holds 100,000 to 150,000 distinct CDR3 sequences, with 48% as singletons. The sequenced sample consisted of sorted CD4+, CD8+, or CD8+CD57+ T cells (not recorded which) from PBMCs. Receptors originate from a human donor in good health, serving as a control. Each CDR3 is given with its conserved first and last residue. The D gene is left open where the match is weak. The size of a clone is reported for some rows only, either as once, few or many, or as a class for expanded clones.

J | size | D | V | CDR3 | DNA
TRBJ2-7 | . | . | TRBV2 | CATSDPRSYEQYF | TGTGCCACCAGTGACCCCCGCTCCTACGAGCAGTACTTC
TRBJ2-2 | . | TRBD1 | TRBV24-1 | CATSDWTGDTGELFF | TGTGCCACCAGTGATTGGACAGGGGACACCGGGGAGCTGTTTTTT
TRBJ2-4 | . | . | TRBV7-9 | CASSLGPKNIQYF | TGTGCCAGCAGCTTGGGTCCTAAAAACATTCAGTACTTC
TRBJ2-2 | many | . | TRBV7-2 | CASSLRGTQTGELFF | TGTGCCAGCAGCTTAAGGGGTACGCAGACCGGGGAGCTGTTTTTT
TRBJ1-3 | many | . | TRBV6-4 | CASSHTIYF | TGTGCCAGCAGTCACACCATATATTTT
TRBJ2-7 | once | . | TRBV15 | CATSRVVRVDEQYF | TGTGCCACCAGCAGAGTGGTTAGGGTTGACGAGCAGTACTTC
TRBJ2-7 | . | TRBD2 | TRBV15 | CATDGRTLAGPPYEQYF | TGTGCCACCGACGGACGTACGCTAGCGGGGCCCCCCTACGAGCAGTACTTC
TRBJ2-7 | medium-sized | TRBD2 | TRBV19 | CASSTSGGGSYEQYF | TGTGCCAGTAGTACAAGCGGGGGTGGTTCCTACGAGCAGTACTTC
TRBJ1-3 | many | . | TRBV12-3/TRBV12-4 | CASSTTKTSRNTIYF | TGTGCCAGCAGCACTACAAAGACCTCCAGAAACACCATATATTTT
TRBJ1-4 | . | . | TRBV25-1 | CASSRSNEKLFF | TGTGCCAGCAGTAGAAGTAATGAAAAACTGTTTTTT
TRBJ2-7 | . | TRBD1 | TRBV29-1 | CSVEDTGGEQYF | TGCAGCGTTGAAGACACAGGGGGCGAGCAGTACTTC
TRBJ1-2 | . | TRBD1 | TRBV10-3 | CATARDSGYGYTF | TGTGCCACCGCCCGGGACAGCGGGTATGGCTACACCTTC
TRBJ2-7 | many | . | TRBV5-5 | CASGSPGALYEQYF | TGTGCCTCAGGGAGCCCAGGGGCACTCTACGAGCAGTACTTC
TRBJ2-5 | . | . | TRBV11-2 | CASSLDRVVGETQYF | TGTGCCAGCAGCTTAGACAGGGTGGTGGGCGAGACCCAGTACTTC
TRBJ2-1 | many | . | TRBV5-1 | CASSGGGISGYNEQFF | TGCGCCAGCAGCGGAGGGGGGATTTCGGGTTACAATGAGCAGTTCTTC
TRBJ2-1 | . | TRBD2 | TRBV19 | CASSITSGGGNEQFF | TGTGCCAGTAGTATCACTAGCGGGGGGGGCAATGAGCAGTTCTTC
TRBJ1-6 | once | TRBD1 | TRBV7-8 | CASSSGQGAGSGPLHF | TGTGCCAGCAGCTCCGGACAGGGGGCGGGGTCTGGACCCCTCCACTTT
TRBJ1-3 | many | TRBD1 | TRBV29-1 | CSVLDRFSGNTIYF | TGCAGCGTTTTGGACAGGTTCTCTGGAAACACCATATATTTT
TRBJ1-1 | many | . | TRBV9 | CASSHLRGGAPMNTEAFF | TGTGCCAGCAGCCACCTTAGGGGGGGGGCACCCATGAACACTGAAGCTTTCTTT
TRBJ2-7 | once | TRBD2 | TRBV11-1 | CASSSGLAGGYEQYF | TGTGCCAGCAGCTCCGGACTAGCGGGGGGATACGAGCAGTACTTC
TRBJ1-1 | few | . | TRBV18 | CASSPRISQGNTEAFF | TGTGCCAGCTCACCTAGGATATCCCAAGGGAACACTGAAGCTTTCTTT
TRBJ1-2 | . | TRBD1 | TRBV7-9 | CASNPDRDYGYTF | TGTGCCAGCAACCCCGACAGGGACTATGGCTACACCTTC
TRBJ2-5 | few | TRBD1 | TRBV7-8 | CASSPPGTGGQETQYF | TGTGCCAGCAGCCCCCCCGGAACAGGGGGCCAAGAGACCCAGTACTTC
TRBJ2-3 | . | . | TRBV24-1 | CATSARERQGTGDTQYF | TGTGCCACCAGTGCTAGAGAACGGCAGGGGACCGGGGATACGCAGTATTTT
TRBJ1-1 | . | . | TRBV19 | CASKTDRNTEAFF | TGTGCCAGTAAAACCGACAGGAACACTGAAGCTTTCTTT
TRBJ2-2 | . | . | TRBV7-9 | CASSLSSTGKLFF | TGTGCCAGCAGCTTGAGCTCCACCGGGAAGCTGTTTTTT
TRBJ1-1 | . | . | TRBV7-2 | CASSRQGNEAFF | TGTGCCAGCAGTCGTCAGGGAAATGAAGCTTTCTTT
TRBJ2-7 | . | TRBD1 | TRBV20-1 | CSAGDRGSYEQYF | TGCAGTGCAGGGGACAGGGGTTCCTACGAGCAGTACTTC
TRBJ2-4 | many | TRBD2 | TRBV19 | CASSPGGFQNIQYF | TGTGCCAGTAGCCCCGGGGGGTTCCAAAACATTCAGTACTTC
TRBJ1-2 | many | . | TRBV20-1 | CSARGDTSYGYTF | TGCAGTGCTAGAGGGGACACGAGCTATGGCTACACCTTC
TRBJ1-4 | . | . | TRBV12-3/TRBV12-4 | CASSPDGTEKLFF | TGTGCCAGCAGCCCGGACGGAACCGAAAAACTGTTTTTT
TRBJ2-3 | many | . | TRBV6-5 | CASSYLGGRTDTQYF | TGTGCCAGCAGTTACCTGGGGGGCAGGACAGATACGCAGTATTTT
TRBJ1-2 | . | TRBD1 | TRBV19 | CASTTDRGHGYTF | TGTGCCAGTACCACGGACAGGGGGCATGGCTACACCTTC
TRBJ1-1 | many | TRBD1 | TRBV7-8 | CASSRDRDEAFF | TGTGCCAGCAGCCGGGACAGGGATGAAGCTTTCTTT
TRBJ2-7 | . | . | TRBV29-1 | CSVAQAPGAYEQYF | TGCAGCGTTGCCCAGGCTCCTGGAGCCTACGAGCAGTACTTC
TRBJ2-7 | many | . | TRBV27 | CASSFLAGSGYEQYF | TGTGCCAGCTCATTTTTGGCAGGGTCAGGGTACGAGCAGTACTTC
TRBJ1-2 | . | TRBD1 | TRBV10-2 | CASSEYAGGNGYTF | TGCGCCAGCAGTGAGTACGCAGGGGGCAATGGCTACACCTTC
TRBJ2-5 | many | TRBD1 | TRBV7-2 | CASSLERGLVHGTQYF | TGTGCCAGCAGCTTAGAGAGGGGGCTTGTTCACGGGACCCAGTACTTC
TRBJ2-5 | once | . | TRBV18 | CASSPPSGTRQEAQYF | TGTGCCAGCTCACCACCGTCAGGGACAAGACAGGAGGCCCAGTACTTC
TRBJ1-4 | few | TRBD1 | TRBV6-2/TRBV6-3 | CASSYGSGTANEKLFF | TGTGCCAGCAGTTACGGGTCCGGGACAGCAAATGAAAAACTGTTTTTT
TRBJ2-5 | . | . | TRBV19 | CASTEAGYRETQYF | TGTGCCAGTACGGAGGCGGGGTATCGAGAGACCCAGTACTTC
TRBJ1-1 | many | . | TRBV7-9 | CASSLTGGTEAFF | TGTGCCAGCAGCCTGACGGGGGGGACTGAAGCTTTCTTT
TRBJ1-2 | . | TRBD1 | TRBV7-9 | CASSVMGQSNYGYTF | TGTGCCAGCAGCGTGATGGGACAGAGTAACTATGGCTACACCTTC
TRBJ1-5 | . | . | TRBV7-2 | CASSHLMSNQPQHF | TGTGCCAGCAGCCACCTCATGAGTAATCAGCCCCAGCATTTT
TRBJ2-5 | many | TRBD2 | TRBV9 | CASSVFVAGGPETQYF | TGTGCCAGCAGCGTATTCGTGGCGGGGGGGCCGGAGACCCAGTACTTC
TRBJ2-1 | many | . | TRBV6-2/TRBV6-3 | CASSDRRDEQFF | TGTGCCAGCAGTGACCGACGGGATGAGCAGTTCTTC
TRBJ1-4 | . | TRBD1 | TRBV25-1 | CASSDYGQGAEKLFF | TGTGCCAGCAGTGATTATGGGCAGGGGGCTGAAAAACTGTTTTTC
TRBJ2-5 | . | . | TRBV10-3 | CAISEGRGRIETQYF | TGTGCCATCAGTGAGGGCAGGGGGAGGATTGAGACCCAGTACTTC
TRBJ1-1 | many | TRBD1 | TRBV20-1 | CSASDRGAEAFF | TGCAGTGCTAGTGACAGGGGGGCTGAAGCTTTCTTT
TRBJ1-1 | . | TRBD1 | TRBV5-1 | CASSSTQGAATEAFF | TGCGCCAGCAGCTCTACACAGGGGGCAGCCACTGAAGCTTTCTTT
TRBJ2-3 | many | . | TRBV9 | CASSVEGGRTDTQYF | TGTGCCAGCAGCGTAGAAGGGGGTCGCACAGATACGCAGTATTTT
TRBJ1-2 | . | . | TRBV7-2 | CASSFSDYGYTF | TGTGCCAGCAGCTTTAGCGACTATGGCTACACCTTC
TRBJ2-7 | . | TRBD2 | TRBV19 | CASSRGDPYEQYF | TGTGCCAGTAGTCGGGGGGACCCCTACGAGCAGTACTTC
TRBJ1-1 | many | . | TRBV7-9 | CASSPGSDSRGTEAFF | TGTGCCAGCAGCCCTGGTTCTGATTCACGGGGCACTGAAGCTTTCTTT
TRBJ2-3 | many | TRBD1 | TRBV7-3 | CASSPQGAGTDTQYF | TGTGCCAGCAGCCCCCAGGGGGCGGGCACAGATACGCAGTATTTT